This TCR beta chain originates from a study of vaccination and CD4 T cells after COVID-19 (dated by TCRdb to about 2022). About the investigation overall: Convalescent patients had a positive SARS-CoV-2 result on nasal swab PCR, and of these patients, several had mild disease and one had severe disease. The convalescent cohort included six males and four females, with two Hispanic individuals, seven Caucasians, two Asians and one multiracial person. Participants got two doses of the Pfizer-BioNTech BNT162b2 vaccine (n=8) or two doses of the Moderna mRNA-1273 vaccine (n=2). Post-COVID blood samples from convalescent patients were collected a median of approximately 93 days after diagnosis, with a range of 35 to 161 days. Post-vaccine blood samples were obtained a median of about 77 days after the second vaccine dose, with a range of about 12 to 241 days. A few convalescent patients gave samples both early after vaccination (day 14) and late after vaccination (days 161 to 241). The spike-specific CD4+ TCR repertoire was compared before and after mRNA vaccination in fewer than eleven COVID-19 convalescent patients and several infection-naive healthy vaccine recipients.

The germline V gene (reference sequence) supplies CDR1 MNHEY and CDR2 SMNVEV. Including the terminal cysteine and phenylalanine, the CDR3 comprises 15 residues. Only CDR3 DNA remains: 45 bases, in frame from the first base. V is reduced by 0 bases and J by 3 bases, leaving a spacing of 11 bases between them. This sample's time point label indicates: late sampling 161 to 241 days after vaccination in three convalescent patients. The positive SARS-CoV-2 PCR tests of the convalescent patients were dated from March to December 2020, before the Alpha, Beta and Delta variants emerged in the United States. Ficoll-Paque Plus gradient centrifugation was used to isolate PBMCs from whole blood, and the isolated PBMCs were then either used fresh or cryopreserved at -140C. What the study reported, not specific to this receptor: The median count of SARS-CoV-2-reactive clonotypes went up from 20 to 25 after infection to a few dozen after vaccination, although the change was not significant. In convalescent patients, a median roughly 87% of post-vaccine SARS-CoV-2-reactive clones were detected only after vaccination, suggesting vaccine-specific priming. Of the vaccine-specific clones found in convalescent patients, nearly all (304 of 307) were mono-reactive for SARS-CoV-2 spike instead of being cross-reactive with common cold coronaviruses. Relatively few convalescent patients were included in the study, and early timepoints after natural infection were not analyzed.

A remark on this clonotype: Which antigen it targets is not known. No base-level quality is on record; no much larger clone is a single base apart.

Library generation was performed with PCR. Instrument used: Illumina iSeq 100. The study's own analysis went as follows. Non-productive sequences were removed, and CDR3s not starting with C, not ending with F or W, or shorter than 7 amino acids were discarded. Similarity between CDR3 sequences was evaluated in R version 3.6.1 using Levenshtein distances (stringdist) and unrooted phylogenetic trees (ape). Using fastp at Q25 and MiXCR, TCRdb reprocessed the public reads and kept productive beta chains. Every CDR3 protein is listed once, alongside the most common genes and DNA of its rows. The V and J calls were not made by the authors but by TCRdb's processing. The sample table shows roughly 30,000 distinct CDR3 sequences, and 51% are seen once. Around 5.9% of the sample lies in the top ten.

The specimen comprised CD4+ T cells from blood, sampled about 7 months after SARS-CoV-2 vaccination. This sequence uses TRBV27 and TRBJ1-1, with the D gene not clear enough to name. This clonotype was obtained from a human donor who had recovered from COVID-19. The nucleotide sequence reads TGTGCCAGCAGTTTATCCTGGGCGGGAGACACTGAAGCTTTCTTT. This yields the protein CASSLSWAGDTEAFF.